This is a list of T cell receptor beta chains from one sample in a study of graft-versus-host responses after intestinal transplantation. Using immunoSEQ multiplex PCR, the repertoire was profiled, and TCRdb retains in-frame clones only, with some absent. The sample has roughly 89,000 clones, roughly nine tenths seen once. Their specific antigens are unknown. The starting material was unstimulated CD4+ T cells sorted from spleen or lymph node cells, obtained before intestinal transplant. These receptors were taken from a human donor who received an intestinal transplant. Each CDR3 is given with its conserved first and last residue. D genes are given only for firm matches. The size field is filled for only some rows; it gives once, few, many or a size class.

cdr3_nt | cdr3_aa | d_call | j_call | v_call | cdr3_length | clone_size
TGTACCAGCAGGCCGACAGGGTCCCCTACCTACGAGCAGTACTTC | CTSRPTGSPTYEQYF | TRBD1 | TRBJ2-7 | TRBV7-6 | 15 | .
TGTGCCAGTAGTCCGACAGGGATCTATGGCTACACCTTC | CASSPTGIYGYTF | TRBD1 | TRBJ1-2 | TRBV19 | 13 | .
TGTGCCAGCAGCGAACGGACAGGAGCCTACGAGCAGTACTTC | CASSERTGAYEQYF | TRBD1 | TRBJ2-7 | TRBV7-2 | 14 | .
TGCGCCAGCAGCCTGGGACAGGGTGCCGAGCAGTACTTC | CASSLGQGAEQYF | TRBD1 | TRBJ2-7 | TRBV5-1 | 13 | .
TGTGCCAGCTCACCCCAGTTAGGGGATTCACCCCTCCACTTT | CASSPQLGDSPLHF | . | TRBJ1-6 | TRBV18 | 14 | .
TGTGCCAGCTCACCGGGAGCCTACGAGCAGTACTTC | CASSPGAYEQYF | . | TRBJ2-7 | TRBV18 | 12 | .
TGTGCCAGCAGTTTAGGCGGGGACAGGATCGGTTACGAGCAGTACTTC | CASSLGGDRIGYEQYF | TRBD1 | TRBJ2-7 | TRBV27 | 16 | .
TGTGCCAGCAGCGTAGGCGGGCGGGCTGGGGCCAACGTCCTGACTTTC | CASSVGGRAGANVLTF | . | TRBJ2-6 | TRBV9 | 16 | once
TGTGCCTGGAAGGGACTAGCGGGGGGCACAACGCAGTATTTT | CAWKGLAGGTTQYF | TRBD2 | TRBJ2-3 | TRBV30 | 14 | .
TGTGCCAGCTCCCTAGAAGGGGACAGCTCCTACGAGCAGTACTTC | CASSLEGDSSYEQYF | TRBD1 | TRBJ2-7 | TRBV2 | 15 | once
TGTGCCAGCAGCTTAGGACAGGTTCCCTACGAGCAGTACTTC | CASSLGQVPYEQYF | . | TRBJ2-7 | TRBV11-3 | 14 | .
TGTGCCAGCAGCGTAGGTATAGGGGGCGAGCAGTACTTC | CASSVGIGGEQYF | . | TRBJ2-7 | TRBV9 | 13 | .
TGTGCCAGTAGTATTACTCGGGGAGATCAGCCCCAGCATTTT | CASSITRGDQPQHF | . | TRBJ1-5 | TRBV19 | 14 | .
TGTGCCAGCAGTTACGGATTGGGACAGGGGAAAGCTTTCTTT | CASSYGLGQGKAFF | TRBD1 | TRBJ1-1 | TRBV27 | 14 | once
TGTGCCAGCAGCTCCCCGACAGGGAACTACGAGCAGTACTTC | CASSSPTGNYEQYF | TRBD1 | TRBJ2-7 | TRBV7-2 | 14 | .
TGCGCCAGCAGCTTCGGGGGTAATGAAAAACTGTTTTTT | CASSFGGNEKLFF | . | TRBJ1-4 | TRBV5-1 | 13 | .
TGTGCCAGCAGCTTAGAGGGGGAGGGGGTCACTGAAGCTTTCTTT | CASSLEGEGVTEAFF | . | TRBJ1-1 | TRBV7-2 | 15 | .
TGCGCCAGCAGCTTGAGGACTGAGGAAAAACTGTTTTTT | CASSLRTEEKLFF | . | TRBJ1-4 | TRBV4-3 | 13 | .
TGTGCCTGGAGTGTAAGTCGGACAGGGCAAGAGACCCAGTACTTC | CAWSVSRTGQETQYF | TRBD1 | TRBJ2-5 | TRBV30 | 15 | .
TGTGCCAGCAGCTTAGGAGGGGGCACTGGTGATGGCTACACCTTC | CASSLGGGTGDGYTF | TRBD1 | TRBJ1-2 | TRBV7-9 | 15 | .
TGTGCCAGCAGCAAAGAGGGGACTAGCGGGAAAATGAACACCGGGGAGCTGTTTTTT | CASSKEGTSGKMNTGELFF | TRBD2 | TRBJ2-2 | TRBV2 | 19 | once
TGCGCCAGCACCGGGACAGATACCTACGAGCAGTACTTC | CASTGTDTYEQYF | TRBD1 | TRBJ2-7 | TRBV10-2 | 13 | few
TGTGCCAGCAGCTACAGGGGGCGAGGGGGCTACACCTTC | CASSYRGRGGYTF | TRBD1 | TRBJ1-2 | TRBV7-2 | 13 | once
TGTGCCAGCTCTCCAACGGGGGTTGGGGCCAACGTCCTGACTTTC | CASSPTGVGANVLTF | . | TRBJ2-6 | TRBV18 | 15 | .
TGTGCCAGCAGTCAGGGGGTCCGAAATTCACCCCTCCACTTT | CASSQGVRNSPLHF | TRBD1 | TRBJ1-6 | TRBV25-1 | 14 | .
TGCGCCAGCAGCCCCCGGACAGGGACTATGATCCCCTACGAGCAGTACTTC | CASSPRTGTMIPYEQYF | . | TRBJ2-7 | TRBV4-3 | 17 | .
TGCGCCAGCAGCTTGGCCCCAGGGGGAGCAGATACGCAGTATTTT | CASSLAPGGADTQYF | TRBD1 | TRBJ2-3 | TRBV5-1 | 15 | .
TGTGCCAGCAGTGACCAGCGGGGGGGCCGGGAGACCCAGTACTTC | CASSDQRGGRETQYF | TRBD2 | TRBJ2-5 | TRBV6-1 | 15 | .
TGTGCCAGTAGTATAGTGGGTCGGGACGAGCAGTACTTC | CASSIVGRDEQYF | . | TRBJ2-7 | TRBV19 | 13 | once
TGTGCCAGCAGTCCCGGACAGGGAGATCAGCCCCAGCATTTT | CASSPGQGDQPQHF | TRBD1 | TRBJ1-5 | TRBV7-9 | 14 | .
TGCGCCAGCAGCTTGGACAGGGTGGATGGCTACACCTTC | CASSLDRVDGYTF | . | TRBJ1-2 | TRBV5-1 | 13 | .
TGTGCCAGCAGCTTTTACAGGGGGGCGGGCACCTCCTACGAGCAGTACTTC | CASSFYRGAGTSYEQYF | TRBD1 | TRBJ2-7 | TRBV7-2 | 17 | once
TGCGCCAGCAGCTTGAGACTAGCGGGGGGAACAGATACGCAGTATTTT | CASSLRLAGGTDTQYF | TRBD2 | TRBJ2-3 | TRBV5-1 | 16 | .
TGCGCCAGCAGCCAAACCAGGACTGGGGCCAACGTCCTGACTTTC | CASSQTRTGANVLTF | . | TRBJ2-6 | TRBV4-3 | 15 | .
TGTGCCAGTAGTATGGACGGAGGCTCTGGGGCCAACGTCCTGACTTTC | CASSMDGGSGANVLTF | . | TRBJ2-6 | TRBV19 | 16 | .
TGTGCCATCAGTGAGGAAAAACAGGGGTATCAGCCCCAGCATTTT | CAISEEKQGYQPQHF | TRBD1 | TRBJ1-5 | TRBV10-3 | 15 | .
TGTGCCAGCAGCCAAATTCGCCTAGTCCACAATGAGCAGTTCTTC | CASSQIRLVHNEQFF | . | TRBJ2-1 | TRBV14 | 15 | .
TGTGCCAGCAATTCCGTTAAACAGTTCTCGTCCTACGAGCAGTACTTC | CASNSVKQFSSYEQYF | . | TRBJ2-7 | TRBV7-9 | 16 | .
TGTGCCAGCAGCGTGGGAGGGGAGGGCTACACCTTC | CASSVGGEGYTF | . | TRBJ1-2 | TRBV9 | 12 | .
TGTGCCAGCAGCTTGACTAGCGGGGGCCCAGATACGCAGTATTTT | CASSLTSGGPDTQYF | TRBD2 | TRBJ2-3 | TRBV7-2 | 15 | .
TGCGCCAGCAGCCAAACTCAGGGACAGGGAAAGAACACTGAAGCTTTCTTT | CASSQTQGQGKNTEAFF | TRBD1 | TRBJ1-1 | TRBV4-3 | 17 | .
TGTGCCAGCAGCTTAGGTCCGGGCAATCAGCCCCAGCATTTT | CASSLGPGNQPQHF | . | TRBJ1-5 | TRBV7-2 | 14 | .
TGCGCCAGCAGCCAAGAAGGACAGGGTGGCACCGGGGAGCTGTTTTTT | CASSQEGQGGTGELFF | TRBD1 | TRBJ2-2 | TRBV4-3 | 16 | .
TGTGCCAGCAGCCCCCAAACAGGGCAAGGAAAACTGTTTTTT | CASSPQTGQGKLFF | . | TRBJ1-4 | TRBV11-2 | 14 | .